This T cell receptor beta chain stems from a study of T-cell memory formation after mild COVID-19 (TCRdb year 2021). General notes on the study: TCR sequence clusters from the two donors were found to be largely donor specific. In a couple of donors, T-cell clones that expanded and contracted after mild COVID-19 were tracked by sequencing TCRalpha and TCRbeta repertoires over time. Two young, previously healthy adult volunteers made up the cohort, one male and one female.

Ficoll-Paque density gradient centrifugation was used to isolate PBMCs. The instrument given in TCRdb is Illumina NovaSeq 6000. TCRalpha and TCRbeta cDNA libraries were built by 5'RACE with constant-segment primers, adding sample barcodes and unique molecular identifiers. Trizol reagent was used to extract RNA from every sample. Library amplification was performed in two PCR steps, and a second sample barcode and Illumina TruSeq adapters were introduced in the second step. Sequencing of libraries was performed on an Illumina NovaSeq with 2 x 150 bp paired-end reads. As for the original processing: Reads were demultiplexed and collapsed into UMI-guided consensus sequences with migec v1.2.7. With mixcr v2.1.11, UMI consensuses were aligned to TRA and TRB V and J templates and assembled into clonotypes. Clonotypes were classified as expanded or contracted when called significant by both edgeR and NoisET, with noise models trained on biological replicates. edgeR calls used a false discovery rate-adjusted p below 0.01 and a log2 fold-change threshold of 1. PCA with hierarchical clustering of max-normalized trajectories of the 1000 most abundant clonotypes was used as exploratory dynamics analysis. Each responding clone was given a CD4 or CD8 phenotype based on the CD4+ and CD8+ repertoires, which had been sequenced separately. In-frame beta chains were kept once TCRdb had trimmed the public reads at Q25 with fastp and called clones with MiXCR. One record per CDR3 amino acid sequence lists the most common genes and DNA. TCRdb assigned the V and J calls; the authors' analysis was not used. This sample comprises about 430,000 distinct CDR3 sequences, around 24% of them detected only once. The ten largest clones capture 8.8% of the sample.

General study outcomes and caveats: Contracting CD4+ clones appeared mostly in the CM and EM memory subsets, whereas CD8+ clones were enriched in EMRA. From day 15 to 85, contracting clones showed balanced CD4/CD8 phenotypes, whereas a second wave of clones that expanded from day 15 to 37 leaned towards CD4+. Some responding clones were found in pre-infection memory, which suggests that pre-existing cross-reactive memory T cells took part in the SARS-CoV-2 response. SARS-CoV-2 specificity of the second-wave clones peaking on day 37 was not confirmed. The study covered only a couple of mild cases, and larger cohorts including severe cases with pre-infection samples were considered necessary.

Regarding this clonotype: Its antigen remains undetermined. Qualities for individual bases were not recorded, and no much larger clone is one base off.

Trimming removed 4 bases from V and 13 bases from J, leaving 15 bases between the germline ends. From a lookup of the germline V gene, CDR1 and CDR2 are SGHRS and YFSETQ. The CDR3 starts with the cysteine, ends with the phenylalanine, and has 12 residues. Just the 36-base CDR3 DNA is kept, in frame starting at base 1. This receptor was identified in an adult woman who had mild COVID-19 (a few samples of this study predate the infection). The sample titles of this study are shuffled in the database, so cell type and time point are left out; the donor was told from shared clones. Rearrangement joined TRBV5-1 to TRBJ2-1, and possibly TRBD1, on 5 matching bases. Sequencing was carried out using PBMCs or a T cell subset sorted from them (not recorded which). The DNA reads as follows: TGCGCCAGCAGCAGCAGACAGAGCACACAGTTCTTC. It translates to CASSSRQSTQFF. Reference TRBV5-1 and TRBJ2-1 proteins supply the regions before and after the CDR3; the full variable domain is: KAGVTQTPRYLIKTRGQQVTLSCSPISGHRSVSWYQQTPGQGLQFLFEYFSETQRNKGNFPGRFSGRQFSNSRSEMNVSTLELGDSALYLCASSSRQSTQFFGPGTRLTVL.